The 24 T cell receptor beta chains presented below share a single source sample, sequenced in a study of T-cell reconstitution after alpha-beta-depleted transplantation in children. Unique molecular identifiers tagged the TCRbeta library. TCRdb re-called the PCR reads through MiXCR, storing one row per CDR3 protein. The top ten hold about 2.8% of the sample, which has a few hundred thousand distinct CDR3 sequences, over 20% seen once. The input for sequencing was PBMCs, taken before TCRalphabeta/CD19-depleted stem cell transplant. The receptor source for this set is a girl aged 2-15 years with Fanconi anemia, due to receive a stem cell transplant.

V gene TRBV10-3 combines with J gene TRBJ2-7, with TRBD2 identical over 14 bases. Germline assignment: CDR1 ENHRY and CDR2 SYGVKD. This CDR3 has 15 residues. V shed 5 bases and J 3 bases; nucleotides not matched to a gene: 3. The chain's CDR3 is CAISSGLAGVYEQYF. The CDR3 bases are TGTGCCATCAGTTCGGGACTAGCGGGAGTCTACGAGCAGTACTTC.

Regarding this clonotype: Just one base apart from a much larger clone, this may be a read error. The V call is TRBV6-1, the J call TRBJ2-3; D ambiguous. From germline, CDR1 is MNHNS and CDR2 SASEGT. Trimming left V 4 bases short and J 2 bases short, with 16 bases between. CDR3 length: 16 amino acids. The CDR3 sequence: CASSALFKVDTDTQYF. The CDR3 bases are TGTGCCAGCAGTGCCTTATTCAAGGTGGACACAGATACGCAGTATTTT.

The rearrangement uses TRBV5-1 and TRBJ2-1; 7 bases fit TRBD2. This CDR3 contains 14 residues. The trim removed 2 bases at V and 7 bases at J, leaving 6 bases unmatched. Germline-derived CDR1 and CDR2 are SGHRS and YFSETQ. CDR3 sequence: CASSFGGEANEQFF. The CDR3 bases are TGCGCCAGCAGCTTTGGGGGGGAGGCGAATGAGCAGTTCTTC.

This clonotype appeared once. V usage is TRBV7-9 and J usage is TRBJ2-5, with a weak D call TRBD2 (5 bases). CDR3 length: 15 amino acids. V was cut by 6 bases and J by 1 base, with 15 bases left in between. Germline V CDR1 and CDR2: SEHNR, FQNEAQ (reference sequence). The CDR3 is CASSSSSGVQETQYF. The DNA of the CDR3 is TGTGCCAGCAGTTCTAGCTCCGGGGTCCAAGAGACCCAGTACTTC.

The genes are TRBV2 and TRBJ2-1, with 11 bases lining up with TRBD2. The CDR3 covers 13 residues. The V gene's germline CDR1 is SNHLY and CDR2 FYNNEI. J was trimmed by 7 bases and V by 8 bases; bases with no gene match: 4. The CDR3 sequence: CASLTSGSNEQFF. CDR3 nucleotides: TGTGCCAGCCTAACTAGCGGGAGTAATGAGCAGTTCTTC.

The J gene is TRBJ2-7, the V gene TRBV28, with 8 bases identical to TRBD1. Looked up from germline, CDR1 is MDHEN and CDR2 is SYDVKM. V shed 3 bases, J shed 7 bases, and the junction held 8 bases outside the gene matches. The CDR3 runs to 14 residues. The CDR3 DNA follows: TGTGCCAGCAGTTTGGTGCAGGGGGCTGGTGAGCAGTACTTC. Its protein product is CASSLVQGAGEQYF.

This chain's CDR3 is CSVDGDRLTDTQYF. CDR3 sequence (DNA): TGCAGCGTTGACGGGGACAGACTCACAGATACGCAGTATTTT. The chain couples TRBV29-1 to TRBJ2-3; 7 nucleotides match TRBD1. The CDR3 contains 14 residues. J lost 2 bases, V lost 3 bases, and 5 bases had no gene match. Germline V gives CDR1 SQVTM, CDR2 ANQGSEA.

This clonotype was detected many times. CDR3 residues: CASRRLQRGRTDTQYF. The CDR3 DNA follows: TGCGCCAGCAGGAGACTCCAGCGGGGTCGCACAGATACGCAGTATTTT. This chain joins TRBV5-1 and TRBJ2-3, with 7 bases that match TRBD2. CDR3 length equals 16 residues. The germline V gene encodes CDR1 SGHRS and CDR2 YFSETQ. V gave up 5 bases and J gave up 1 base; unmatched junction bases: 10.

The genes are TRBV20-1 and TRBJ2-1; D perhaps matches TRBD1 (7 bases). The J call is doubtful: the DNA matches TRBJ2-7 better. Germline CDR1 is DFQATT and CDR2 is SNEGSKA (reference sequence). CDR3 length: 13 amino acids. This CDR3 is CSAKRQGGYEQYF. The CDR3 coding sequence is TGCAGTGCCAAAAGACAGGGAGGCTACGAGCAGTACTTC.

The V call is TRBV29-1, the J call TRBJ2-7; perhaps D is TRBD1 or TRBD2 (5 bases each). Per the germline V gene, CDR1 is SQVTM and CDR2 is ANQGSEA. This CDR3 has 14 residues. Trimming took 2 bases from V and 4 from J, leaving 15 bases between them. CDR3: CSVEPGLSGYEQYF. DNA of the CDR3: TGCAGCGTTGAACCGGGGCTATCCGGATACGAGCAGTACTTC.

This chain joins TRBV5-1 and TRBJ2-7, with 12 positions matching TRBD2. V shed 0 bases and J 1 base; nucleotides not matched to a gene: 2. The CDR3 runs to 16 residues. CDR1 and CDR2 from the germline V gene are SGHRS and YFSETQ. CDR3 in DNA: TGCGCCAGCAGCTTGGGCACTAGCGGGAGGTCCTACGAGCAGTACTTC. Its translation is CASSLGTSGRSYEQYF.

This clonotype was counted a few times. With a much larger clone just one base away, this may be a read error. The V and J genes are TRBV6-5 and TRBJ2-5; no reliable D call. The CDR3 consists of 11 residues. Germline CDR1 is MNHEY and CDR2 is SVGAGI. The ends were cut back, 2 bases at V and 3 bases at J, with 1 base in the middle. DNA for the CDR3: TGTGCCAGCAGTTACGAAGAGACCCAGTACTTC. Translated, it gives CASSYEETQYF.

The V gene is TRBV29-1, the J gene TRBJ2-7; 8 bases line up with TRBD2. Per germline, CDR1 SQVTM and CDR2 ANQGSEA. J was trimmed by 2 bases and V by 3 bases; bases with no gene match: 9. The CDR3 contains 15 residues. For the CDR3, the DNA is TGCAGCGTTGACAGTTTGCGGGGGGATACCTACGAGCAGTACTTC. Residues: CSVDSLRGDTYEQYF.

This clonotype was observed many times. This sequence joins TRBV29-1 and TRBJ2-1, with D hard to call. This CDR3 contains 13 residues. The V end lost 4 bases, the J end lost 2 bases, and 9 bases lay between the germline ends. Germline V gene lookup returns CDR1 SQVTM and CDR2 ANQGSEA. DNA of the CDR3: TGCAGCGTTGTTGCGGTAGCCTACAATGAGCAGTTCTTC. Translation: CSVVAVAYNEQFF.

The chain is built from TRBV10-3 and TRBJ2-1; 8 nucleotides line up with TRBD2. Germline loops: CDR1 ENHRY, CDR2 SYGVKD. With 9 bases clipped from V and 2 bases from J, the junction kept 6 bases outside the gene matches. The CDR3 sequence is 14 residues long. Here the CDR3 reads CAMAGGGPYNEQFF. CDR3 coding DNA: TGTGCCATGGCGGGCGGGGGGCCCTACAATGAGCAGTTCTTC.

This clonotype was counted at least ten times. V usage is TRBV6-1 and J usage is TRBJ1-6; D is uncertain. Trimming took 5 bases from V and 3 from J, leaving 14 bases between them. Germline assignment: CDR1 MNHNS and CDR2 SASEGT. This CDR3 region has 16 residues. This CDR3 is CASSKPLTDYNSPLHF. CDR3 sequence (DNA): TGTGCCAGCAGTAAACCTTTAACAGACTATAATTCACCCCTCCACTTT.

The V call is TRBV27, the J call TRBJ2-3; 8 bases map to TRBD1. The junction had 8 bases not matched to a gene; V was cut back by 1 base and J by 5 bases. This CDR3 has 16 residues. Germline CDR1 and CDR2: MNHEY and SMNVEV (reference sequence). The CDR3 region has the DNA TGTGCCAGCAGTTTATTCGACGGACAGGGCCAAGATACGCAGTATTTT. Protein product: CASSLFDGQGQDTQYF.

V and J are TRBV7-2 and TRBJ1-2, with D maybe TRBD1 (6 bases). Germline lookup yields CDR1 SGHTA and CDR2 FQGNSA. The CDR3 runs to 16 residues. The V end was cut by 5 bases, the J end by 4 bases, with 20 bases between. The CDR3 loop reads CASSISDRIIPYGYTF. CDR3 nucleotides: TGTGCCAGCAGCATATCTGACAGGATTATACCCTATGGCTACACCTTC.

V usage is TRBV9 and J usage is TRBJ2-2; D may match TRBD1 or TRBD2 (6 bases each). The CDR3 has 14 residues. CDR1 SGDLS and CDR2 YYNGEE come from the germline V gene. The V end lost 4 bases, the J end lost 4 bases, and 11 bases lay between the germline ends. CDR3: CASSTEGGTGELFF. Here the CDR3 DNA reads TGTGCCAGCAGCACGGAGGGGGGCACCGGGGAGCTGTTTTTT.

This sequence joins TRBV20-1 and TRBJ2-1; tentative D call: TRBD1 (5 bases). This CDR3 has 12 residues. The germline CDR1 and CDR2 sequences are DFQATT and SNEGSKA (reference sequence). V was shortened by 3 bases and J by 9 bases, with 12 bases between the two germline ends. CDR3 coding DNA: TGCAGTGCTAGCCCTAGGGGTACTGAGCAGTTCTTC. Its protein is CSASPRGTEQFF.

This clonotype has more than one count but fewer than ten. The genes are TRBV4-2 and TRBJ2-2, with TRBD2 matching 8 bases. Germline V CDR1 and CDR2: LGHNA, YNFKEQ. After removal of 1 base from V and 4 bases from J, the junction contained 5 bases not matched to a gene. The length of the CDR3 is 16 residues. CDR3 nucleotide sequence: TGTGCCAGCAGCCAAGCGGGGGGGCTGATCACCGGGGAGCTGTTTTTT. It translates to CASSQAGGLITGELFF.

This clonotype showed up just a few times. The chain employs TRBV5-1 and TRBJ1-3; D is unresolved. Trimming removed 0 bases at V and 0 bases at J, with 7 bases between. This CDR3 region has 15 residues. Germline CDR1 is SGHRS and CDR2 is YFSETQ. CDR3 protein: CASSLAEPSGNTIYF. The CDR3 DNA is TGCGCCAGCAGCTTGGCGGAACCCTCTGGAAACACCATATATTTT.

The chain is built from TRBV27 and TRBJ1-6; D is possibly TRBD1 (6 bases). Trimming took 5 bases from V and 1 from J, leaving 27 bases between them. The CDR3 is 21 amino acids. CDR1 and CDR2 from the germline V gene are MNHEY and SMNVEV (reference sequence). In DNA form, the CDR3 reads TGTGCCAGCAGTCTCCTCTCTACAGGGATGTCCGGCGGGTCCTATAATTCACCCCTCCACTTT. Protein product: CASSLLSTGMSGGSYNSPLHF.

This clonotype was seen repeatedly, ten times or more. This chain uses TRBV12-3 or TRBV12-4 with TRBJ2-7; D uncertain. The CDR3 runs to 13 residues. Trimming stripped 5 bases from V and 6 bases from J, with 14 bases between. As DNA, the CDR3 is TGTGCCAGCAGTCCCCCTTCCTCTGCCGAGCAGTACTTC. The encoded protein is CASSPPSSAEQYF.